This T cell receptor (beta chain) was recovered during a study of blood T cell repertoires in COVID-19. Trimming cost V 4 bases and J 0 bases, with 10 bases left between them. The length of the CDR3 is 15 residues. In germline, CDR1 is MGHDK, CDR2 SYGVNS. In the authors' methods: Estimates of nucleated cell counts were drawn from the amplification of reference gene primers. Data came from immunoSEQ multiplex PCR; TCRdb stores just in-frame clones and leaves some out. That table is the source of V, J and clone size, and D and trimming were worked out from the DNA. The table includes 100,000 to 150,000 clones, roughly four fifths detected once.

The J gene is TRBJ2-1, the V gene TRBV25-1; unclear D gene. This clonotype was sampled from a man aged 80 or over with COVID-19, enrolled during active disease. The sequenced sample consisted of peripheral blood. Here the CDR3 DNA reads TGTGCCAGCAGTGTCTCTTACAACTCCTACAATGAGCAGTTCTTC. This sequence encodes CASSVSYNSYNEQFF. Full variable domain (remainder filled in from reference TRBV25-1 and TRBJ2-1): EADIYQTPRYLVIGTGKKITLECSQTMGHDKMYWYQQDPGMELHLIHYSYGVNSTEKGDLSSESTVSRIRTEHFPLTLESARPSHTSQYLCASSVSYNSYNEQFFGPGTRLTVL.